A selection of T cell receptor beta chains follows, all from one sample in a study of shared clonotypes between healthy human individuals. Generated by immunoSEQ multiplex PCR, the TCRdb table keeps only in-frame clones and is missing some. Among some 2,000,000 clones listed, approximately 94% were seen once. Source material: naive CD8+ T cells sorted from blood. The receptors come from a man aged 18-30 years in good health. Each CDR3 is given without its conserved first and last residue.

CDR3 protein	J gene	V gene
ASSQATEPLFNEQF	TRBJ2-1	TRBV4-3
ASRRGISSYNEQF	TRBJ2-1	TRBV6-5
ASSHKGIGTEAF	TRBJ1-1	TRBV4-1
ASSPRTSGSQETQY	TRBJ2-5	TRBV5-6
ASSLGREGWSRNIQY	TRBJ2-4	TRBV13
ASRSLDREETQY	TRBJ2-5	TRBV28
ASSWAGGYDEQF	TRBJ2-1	TRBV27
ATSRDGGQYYGYT	TRBJ1-2	TRBV15
ASSQALGGSSYNEQF	TRBJ2-1	TRBV4-1
ASSLTGIGDNEQF	TRBJ2-1	TRBV7-9
ASSLSIRTGGQPQH	TRBJ1-5	TRBV28
ASSPHRGQYSYNSPLH	TRBJ1-6	TRBV5-1
ASSLAPLDTEAF	TRBJ1-1	TRBV5-4
ASSETGAWGYTQY	TRBJ2-3	TRBV6-1
ASTSGTGGNEQY	TRBJ2-7	TRBV27
ASSYSTSGANEQF	TRBJ2-1	TRBV6-6
ASRDRAETQY	TRBJ2-5	TRBV7-9
ASSYSGDQPQH	TRBJ1-5	TRBV6-5
ASSGQGAYNEQF	TRBJ2-1	TRBV2
ASSGIEGEQY	TRBJ2-7	TRBV28
ASSASAYYEQY	TRBJ2-7	TRBV19
ASSEASSGFGYEQY	TRBJ2-7	TRBV6-1
ASSYSALAGVYEQY	TRBJ2-7	TRBV6-5
ASSLEQKMNTEAF	TRBJ1-1	TRBV5-4
ASSLENNQPQH	TRBJ1-5	TRBV11-2
ASSYSSGGMSYEQF	TRBJ2-1	TRBV6-5
ASSAPKGTNEKLF	TRBJ1-4	TRBV6-1
ASSVATDYGYT	TRBJ1-2	TRBV9
ATRDSGYEQY	TRBJ2-7	TRBV2
ASSGHRDDTQY	TRBJ2-3	TRBV5-6
ASSQDRTEGNTIY	TRBJ1-3	TRBV4-3
ASSGAGTLNTEAF	TRBJ1-1	TRBV28
ASSLALLAGYEGDTQY	TRBJ2-3	TRBV7-2
ATSRGPSYT	TRBJ1-2	TRBV15
ASSLEGRPEAF	TRBJ1-1	TRBV7-9
ASSLEPVEDTEAF	TRBJ1-1	TRBV7-9
ASSLDPGGNQPQH	TRBJ1-5	TRBV11-2
ASSQDSEGAEDTGELF	TRBJ2-2	TRBV4-3
ASSPPEDHEQY	TRBJ2-7	TRBV18
ASGEMGLTLQY	TRBJ2-4	TRBV6-1
ASSEGTVNYGYT	TRBJ1-2	TRBV7-9
ASREGTSDTQY	TRBJ2-3	TRBV9
ASSLHQGGWEY	TRBJ2-7	TRBV5-5
AWSAKITTNEKLF	TRBJ1-4	TRBV30
ATSRDVGAEQY	TRBJ2-7	TRBV15
ASSQGDSNQPQH	TRBJ1-5	TRBV19
ASSPRGVNEKLF	TRBJ1-4	TRBV27